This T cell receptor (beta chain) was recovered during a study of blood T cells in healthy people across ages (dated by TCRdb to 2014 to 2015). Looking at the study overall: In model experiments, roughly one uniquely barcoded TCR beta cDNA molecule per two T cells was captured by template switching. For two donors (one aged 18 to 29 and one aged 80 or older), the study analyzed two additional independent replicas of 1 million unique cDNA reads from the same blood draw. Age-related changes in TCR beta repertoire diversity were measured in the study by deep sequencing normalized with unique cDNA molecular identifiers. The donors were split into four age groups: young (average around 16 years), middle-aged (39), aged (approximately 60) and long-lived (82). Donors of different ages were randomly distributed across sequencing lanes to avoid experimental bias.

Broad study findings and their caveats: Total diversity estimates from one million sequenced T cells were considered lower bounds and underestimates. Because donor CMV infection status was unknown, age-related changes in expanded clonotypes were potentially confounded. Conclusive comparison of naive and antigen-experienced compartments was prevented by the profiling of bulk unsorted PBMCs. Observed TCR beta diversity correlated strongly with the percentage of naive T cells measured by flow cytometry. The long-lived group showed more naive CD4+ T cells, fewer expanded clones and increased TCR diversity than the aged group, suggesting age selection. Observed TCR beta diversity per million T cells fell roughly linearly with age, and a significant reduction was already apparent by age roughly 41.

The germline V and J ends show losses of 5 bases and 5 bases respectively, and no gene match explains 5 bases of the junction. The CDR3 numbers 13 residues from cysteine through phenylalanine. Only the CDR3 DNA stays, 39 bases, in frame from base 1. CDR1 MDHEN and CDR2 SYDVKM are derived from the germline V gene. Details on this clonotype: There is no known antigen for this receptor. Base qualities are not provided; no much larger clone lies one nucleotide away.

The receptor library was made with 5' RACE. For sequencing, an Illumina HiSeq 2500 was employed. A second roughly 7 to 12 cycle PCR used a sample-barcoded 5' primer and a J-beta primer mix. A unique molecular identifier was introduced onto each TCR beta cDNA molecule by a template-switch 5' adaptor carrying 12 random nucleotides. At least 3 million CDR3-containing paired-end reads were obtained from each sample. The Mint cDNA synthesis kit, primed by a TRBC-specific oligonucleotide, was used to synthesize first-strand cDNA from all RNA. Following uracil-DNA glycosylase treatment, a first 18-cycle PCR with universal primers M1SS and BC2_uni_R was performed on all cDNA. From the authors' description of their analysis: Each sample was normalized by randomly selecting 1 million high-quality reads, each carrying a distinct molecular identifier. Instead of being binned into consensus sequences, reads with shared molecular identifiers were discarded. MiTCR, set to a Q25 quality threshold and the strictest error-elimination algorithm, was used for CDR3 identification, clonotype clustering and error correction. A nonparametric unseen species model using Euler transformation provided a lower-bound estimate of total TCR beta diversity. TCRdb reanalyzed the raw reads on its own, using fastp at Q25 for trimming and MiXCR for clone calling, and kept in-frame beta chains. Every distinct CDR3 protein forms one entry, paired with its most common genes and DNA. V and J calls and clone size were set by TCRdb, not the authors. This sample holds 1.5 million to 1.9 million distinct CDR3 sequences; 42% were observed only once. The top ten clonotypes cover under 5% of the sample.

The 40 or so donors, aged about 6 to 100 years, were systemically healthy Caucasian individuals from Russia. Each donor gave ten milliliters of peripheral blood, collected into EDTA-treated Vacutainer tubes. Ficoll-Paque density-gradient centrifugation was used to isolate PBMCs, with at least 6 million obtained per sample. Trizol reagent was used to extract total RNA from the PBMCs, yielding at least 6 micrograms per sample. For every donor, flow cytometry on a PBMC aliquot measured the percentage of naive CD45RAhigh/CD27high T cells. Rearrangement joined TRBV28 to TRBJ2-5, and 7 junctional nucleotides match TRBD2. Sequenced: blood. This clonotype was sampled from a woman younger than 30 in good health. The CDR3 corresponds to CASSEGREETQYF. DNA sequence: TGTGCCAGCAGTGAAGGGCGGGAGGAGACCCAGTACTTC. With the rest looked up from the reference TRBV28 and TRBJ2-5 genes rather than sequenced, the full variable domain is DVKVTQSSRYLVKRTGEKVFLECVQDMDHENMFWYRQDPGLGLRLIYFSYDVKMKEKGDIPEGYSVSREKKERFSLILESASTNQTSMYLCASSEGREETQYFGPGTRLLVL.